This T cell receptor (beta chain) was found in a study of blood T cell repertoires in COVID-19. The wider study: Acute and convalescent COVID-19 specimens originated in the United States, Italy and Spain.

How the authors handled the data: Estimated nucleated cell counts came from reference gene primer amplification. Some clones are missing from TCRdb's copy, which holds only in-frame ones; the method was immunoSEQ multiplex PCR. That table supplies the V and J calls and clone size; D and trimming were determined from the DNA. Here the sample spans about 270,000 clones, around 90% being singletons. Individuals aged about 18 to 100 years were recruited from roughly 23 US areas. The germline V and J ends were trimmed by 5 bases and 9 bases, with 14 bases remaining between them. Germline CDR1 is SSHAT and CDR2 is FNYEAQ (reference sequence). This CDR3 contains 13 residues.

Sequenced sample: PBMCs or T cells enriched from blood (not recorded which). The chain is built from TRBV7-7 and TRBJ1-3, with D perhaps matching TRBD1 (6 bases). This clonotype was obtained from a woman aged 40 to 50 with acute COVID-19. CDR3 sequence: CASSTNREGTIYF. In nucleotides, the CDR3 is TGTGCCAGCAGCACAAACAGGGAAGGCACCATATATTTT.